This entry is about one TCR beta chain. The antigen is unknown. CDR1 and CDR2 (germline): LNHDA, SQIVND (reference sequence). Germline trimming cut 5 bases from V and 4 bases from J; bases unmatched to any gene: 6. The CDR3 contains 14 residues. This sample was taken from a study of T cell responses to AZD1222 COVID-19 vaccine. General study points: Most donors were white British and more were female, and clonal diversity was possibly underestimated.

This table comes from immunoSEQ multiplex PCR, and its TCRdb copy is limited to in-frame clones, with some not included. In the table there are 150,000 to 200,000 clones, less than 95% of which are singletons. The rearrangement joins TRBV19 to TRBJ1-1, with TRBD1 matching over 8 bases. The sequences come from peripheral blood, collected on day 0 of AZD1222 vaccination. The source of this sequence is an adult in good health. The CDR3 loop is CASSQGATVTEAFF. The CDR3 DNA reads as TGTGCCAGTAGTCAGGGGGCGACGGTCACTGAAGCTTTCTTT.